The 25 T cell receptor beta chains below come from one sample, sequenced in a study of T-cell memory formation after mild COVID-19. MiXCR was run by TCRdb on the 5' RACE reads, yielding one entry per CDR3 protein. The sample includes just under 550,000 distinct CDR3 sequences, about 20% of them seen just once. The sample taken for sequencing was PBMCs or a T cell subset sorted from them (not recorded which). The receptor source for this set is an adult woman who had mild COVID-19 (a few samples of this study predate the infection). Cell type and time point are not known.

The gene calls are TRBV5-1 and TRBJ2-3; 8 bases agree with TRBD2. Germline CDR1 is SGHRS and CDR2 is YFSETQ. Trimming at V came to 2 bases and at J to 0 bases, leaving 2 bases not matched to a gene. This CDR3 contains 15 residues. CDR3 loop: CASSLSGSSTDTQYF. CDR3 sequence (DNA): TGCGCCAGCAGCTTAAGCGGGAGCAGCACAGATACGCAGTATTTT.

The chain recombines TRBV7-2 with TRBJ1-2; maybe TRBD1 (6 bases). The V gene's germline CDR1 is SGHTA and CDR2 FQGNSA. This CDR3 region has 15 residues. V was cut by 0 bases and J by 5 bases, with 13 bases left in between. For the CDR3, the DNA is TGTGCCAGCAGCTTAGCTCCGGGGGCCAGGTATGGCTACACCTTC. Amino acids: CASSLAPGARYGYTF.

The chain carries TRBV25-1 and TRBJ1-1; D not certain. V shed 6 bases and J shed 0 bases, with 8 bases lying between them. This CDR3 spans 13 amino acids. Germline assignment: CDR1 MGHDK and CDR2 SYGVNS. CDR3 protein: CASRREVNTEAFF. In DNA form, the CDR3 reads TGTGCCAGCAGAAGGGAGGTGAACACTGAAGCTTTCTTT. Combining the CDR3 with reference TRBV25-1 and TRBJ1-1 gives the whole variable domain EADIYQTPRYLVIGTGKKITLECSQTMGHDKMYWYQQDPGMELHLIHYSYGVNSTEKGDLSSESTVSRIRTEHFPLTLESARPSHTSQYLCASRREVNTEAFFGQGTRLTVV.

The table lists this clonotype with a few counts. The V gene is TRBV4-3, the J gene TRBJ2-7; tentatively, D is TRBD1 or TRBD2 (5 bases each). The CDR3 covers 15 residues. The V gene's germline CDR1 is LGHNA and CDR2 YSLEER. V was clipped by 0 bases and J by 0 bases, with 9 bases between them. CDR3 in amino acids: CASSQDREFSYEQYF. DNA of the CDR3: TGCGCCAGCAGCCAAGACAGGGAGTTCTCCTACGAGCAGTACTTC.

The sample holds a few counts of this clonotype. The V call is TRBV2, the J call TRBJ1-2; the D gene is possibly TRBD1 (5 bases). The V gene lost 3 bases and the J gene lost 2 bases, with 10 bases spanning the gap. The CDR3 totals 14 residues. CDR1 is SNHLY, CDR2 FYNNEI, per germline. Here the CDR3 DNA reads TGTGCCAGCAGTGACAGGGAAGGCAACTATGGCTACACCTTC. It yields the protein CASSDREGNYGYTF.

A few counts support this clonotype. The chain recombines TRBV7-8 with TRBJ2-2; D not resolved. Germline V lookup: CDR1 SGHVS, CDR2 FQNEAQ. V lost 5 bases and J 6 bases, leaving 16 bases between the germline ends. The CDR3 length is 15 residues. DNA of the CDR3: TGTGCCAGCAGCACCTCCGTTCTAAGGGCCGGGGAGCTGTTTTTT. Protein: CASSTSVLRAGELFF.

V usage is TRBV29-1 and J usage is TRBJ2-3, with D hard to call. The CDR3 covers 12 residues. V dropped 7 bases and J dropped 0 bases, with 8 bases sitting between them. From germline, CDR1 is SQVTM and CDR2 ANQGSEA. The CDR3: CSATRSTDTQYF. DNA of the CDR3: TGCAGCGCTACAAGAAGCACAGATACGCAGTATTTT.

This CDR3 reads CASSSTLGHTTDTQYF. CDR3 DNA: TGTGCCAGCAGCTCCACTCTGGGACATACCACAGATACGCAGTATTTT. The V gene is TRBV7-8, the J gene TRBJ2-3, with D maybe TRBD1 (6 bases). V lost 4 bases to trimming and J lost 2 bases, with 16 bases between them. The CDR3 contains 16 residues. The V gene's germline CDR1 is SGHVS and CDR2 FQNEAQ. Filled out from reference TRBV7-8 and TRBJ2-3, the complete variable domain reads GAGVSQSPRYKVAKRGQDVALRCDPISGHVSLFWYQQALGQGPEFLTYFQNEAQLDKSGLPSDRFFAERPEGSVSTLKIQRTQQEDSAVYLCASSSTLGHTTDTQYFGPGTRLTVL.

The chain couples TRBV7-9 to TRBJ1-6; D ambiguous. Germline lookup yields CDR1 SEHNR and CDR2 FQNEAQ (reference sequence). CDR3 length equals 14 residues. Trimming removed 3 bases at V and 6 bases at J, with 9 bases between. CDR3 bases: TGTGCCAGCAGCTTGGAATCTGTTAATTCACCCCTCCACTTT. Translated, it gives CASSLESVNSPLHF. The complete variable domain, with remaining parts taken from reference TRBV7-9 and TRBJ1-6, reads DTGVSQNPRHKITKRGQNVTFRCDPISEHNRLYWYRQTLGQGPEFLTYFQNEAQLEKSRLLSDRFSAERPKGSFSTLEIQRTEQGDSAMYLCASSLESVNSPLHFGNGTRLTVT.

This chain links TRBV7-8 with TRBJ2-3, with a possible D match to TRBD2 (6 bases). Germline lookup yields CDR1 SGHVS and CDR2 FQNEAQ. This CDR3 spans 18 amino acids. V was shortened by 5 bases and J by 2 bases, with 23 bases between the two germline ends. The CDR3 DNA is TGTGCCAGCAGCCCCCTCTCGGAGAGTAGCGGCTCCACAGATACGCAGTATTTT. This sequence encodes CASSPLSESSGSTDTQYF.

Only a few counts were recorded for this clonotype. The CDR3 sequence is CASSQDGVNYNSPLHF. The DNA for the CDR3 is TGTGCCAGCAGCCAAGATGGGGTCAACTATAATTCACCCCTCCACTTT. V gene TRBV4-2 combines with J gene TRBJ1-6; D not certain. Germline CDR1 is LGHNA and CDR2 is YNFKEQ. The CDR3 is made up of 16 amino acids. V was cut by 0 bases and J by 3 bases, with 9 bases left in between.

The V gene is TRBV4-3, the J gene TRBJ2-7, with TRBD1 matching 10 bases. CDR1 and CDR2 (germline): LGHNA, YSLEER. The CDR3 is made up of 15 amino acids. The V segment lost 4 bases and the J segment 1 base; nucleotides outside the gene matches: 4. CDR3 bases: TGCGCCAGCAGCCGAGGGACAGGGGCTTCCTACGAGCAGTACTTC. Amino acids: CASSRGTGASYEQYF.

This clonotype was counted only a few times. The rearrangement uses TRBV7-9 and TRBJ2-7, with 14 bases aligning to TRBD2. Germline assignment: CDR1 SEHNR and CDR2 FQNEAQ (reference sequence). The CDR3 is 17 amino acids. The J segment lost 7 bases and the V segment lost 3 bases, leaving 11 bases of the junction unmatched. Here the CDR3 reads CASSFGTSGSVRIEQYF. CDR3 DNA: TGTGCCAGCAGCTTCGGGACTAGCGGGAGTGTAAGAATTGAGCAGTACTTC.

The V call is TRBV27, the J call TRBJ1-5; no firm D call. The V end lost 5 bases, the J end lost 9 bases, and 11 bases lay between the germline ends. The CDR3 totals 12 residues. Germline values: CDR1 MNHEY, CDR2 SMNVEV (reference sequence). Here the CDR3 reads CASSPSGLPQHF. Written as DNA, the CDR3 is TGTGCCAGCAGTCCGTCTGGATTGCCCCAGCATTTT.

There are many counts of this clonotype. The V call is TRBV9, the J call TRBJ1-2; D gene ambiguous. The germline V and J ends were trimmed by 4 bases and 5 bases, with 15 bases remaining between them. Germline V gene lookup returns CDR1 SGDLS and CDR2 YYNGEE. The CDR3 covers 14 residues. As DNA, the CDR3 is TGTGCCAGCAGCCCCTCTATTGGACGGTATGGCTACACCTTC. Translated, it gives CASSPSIGRYGYTF.

The chain recombines TRBV20-1 with TRBJ2-7, with 10 bases fitting TRBD2. Germline assignment: CDR1 DFQATT and CDR2 SNEGSKA (reference sequence). V dropped 3 bases and J dropped 0; count of bases not matched to a gene: 5. This CDR3 spans 15 amino acids. CDR3 nucleotide sequence: TGCAGTGCTAGCAGGGGACTAGCGTTCTCCTACGAGCAGTACTTC. Its protein product is CSASRGLAFSYEQYF.

In its sample, this clonotype was seen a few times. V gene TRBV13 combines with J gene TRBJ1-1; 7 bases fit TRBD1. J was trimmed by 4 bases and V by 6 bases; bases with no gene match: 8. Germline CDR1 PRHDT, CDR2 FYEKMQ (reference sequence). The CDR3 sequence is 14 residues long. The CDR3 loop is CASRSRDSITEAFF. The DNA of the CDR3 is TGTGCCAGCAGATCCCGGGACAGTATCACTGAAGCTTTCTTT.

This clonotype was detected only a few times. J is TRBJ1-1 and V is TRBV20-1, with D possibly matching TRBD1 (5 bases). This CDR3 has 11 amino acids. Germline V gene sequence: CDR1 DFQATT, CDR2 SNEGSKA (reference sequence). V was shortened by 3 bases and J by 4 bases, with 6 bases between the two germline ends. CDR3 protein: CSASQGTEAFF. The DNA of the CDR3 is TGCAGTGCTAGCCAGGGCACTGAAGCTTTCTTT.

This clonotype has more than one count but fewer than ten. This chain links TRBV6-5 with TRBJ1-2; 7 nucleotides line up with TRBD1. The germline V gene has CDR1 MNHEY and CDR2 SVGAGI. The V segment lost 6 bases and the J segment 4 bases; nucleotides outside the gene matches: 5. The CDR3 runs 13 residues. The CDR3 coding sequence is TGTGCCAGCAGAAAACAGGGGTCCTATGGCTACACCTTC. Its protein product is CASRKQGSYGYTF.

The sample holds a few counts of this clonotype. J is TRBJ2-5 and V is TRBV7-2, with TRBD2 identical over 12 bases. Trimming removed 2 bases from V and 4 bases from J; junction bases left unmatched: 5. CDR3 length: 16 residues. Per the germline V gene, CDR1 is SGHTA and CDR2 is FQGNSA. CDR3 in amino acids: CASSLRLAGVGETQYF. The CDR3 DNA reads as TGTGCCAGCAGCTTAAGACTAGCGGGAGTCGGAGAGACCCAGTACTTC.

This clonotype was observed a few times. V gene TRBV5-1 combines with J gene TRBJ1-4; the match to TRBD1 covers 9 bases. Germline V gene data show CDR1 as SGHRS and CDR2 as YFSETQ. The CDR3 is 17 residues long. V was pared by 0 bases and J by 7 bases, with 10 bases of the junction left unmatched. DNA of the CDR3: TGCGCCAGCAGCTTGGGACGGACAGGGGCGGAGGGTGAAAAACTGTTTTTT. Protein sequence: CASSLGRTGAEGEKLFF.

The table lists this clonotype with a few counts. This chain links TRBV7-9 with TRBJ2-5; tentatively, D is TRBD1 (6 bases). This CDR3 has 14 amino acids. The germline V gene has CDR1 SEHNR and CDR2 FQNEAQ (reference sequence). Trimming cost V 5 bases and J 9 bases, with 19 bases left between them. CDR3 region: CASSPGQPGVAQYF. The CDR3 coding sequence is TGTGCCAGCAGCCCAGGACAGCCAGGGGTGGCCCAGTACTTC.

The chain links TRBV6-1 to TRBJ2-1; 8 bases align to TRBD2. The V and J ends lost 6 bases and 9 bases, in that order; junction bases with no gene match: 19. The CDR3 extends over 17 amino acids. CDR1 MNHNS and CDR2 SASEGT come from the germline V gene. DNA of the CDR3: TGTGCCAGCAGCGCCAGATTTAGCGGGGACACCCTAGCTGAGCAGTTCTTC. It specifies CASSARFSGDTLAEQFF.

This clonotype was recorded many times. The chain recombines TRBV9 with TRBJ2-3; TRBD2 aligns across 10 bases. The CDR3 consists of 16 residues. J gave up 5 bases and V 0 bases, and 6 bases lay outside the gene matches. CDR1 and CDR2 from the germline V gene are SGDLS and YYNGEE. CDR3 protein: CASSVASGRVGDTQYF. As DNA, the CDR3 is TGTGCCAGCAGCGTAGCTAGCGGGAGAGTCGGAGATACGCAGTATTTT.

The chain links TRBV29-1 to TRBJ1-2; TRBD1 is a possible D gene (5 bases). Germline CDR1 reads SQVTM; CDR2 reads ANQGSEA. The CDR3 length is 15 residues. V was clipped by 4 bases and J by 8 bases, with 23 bases between them. This CDR3 reads CSVGGVGAQERGYTF. The CDR3 nucleotides are TGCAGCGTTGGAGGGGTAGGGGCGCAAGAGAGGGGCTACACCTTC.